The present T cell receptor beta chain was sequenced within a study of T cell responses to AZD1222 COVID-19 vaccine. Concerning this clone itself: Antigen: not known.

Whole-study findings and limits: Close to half of all spike-specific TCRs reportedly target regions of the variants that are unmutated.

Trimming cost V 4 bases and J 7 bases; bases outside gene matches: 6. Germline V gives CDR1 MNHEY, CDR2 SMNVEV (reference sequence). The CDR3 totals 14 residues. Clones were sequenced by immunoSEQ multiplex PCR, and TCRdb holds only the in-frame ones, with some missing. The sample lists about 130,000 clones, 90% occurring once. The sequenced sample was peripheral blood, obtained on day 0 of AZD1222 vaccination. The TCR comes from an adult in good health. V gene TRBV27 combines with J gene TRBJ2-1; TRBD2 matches 8 bases. The DNA of the CDR3 is TGTGCCAGCAGTTGGGTCGGGGGGGCGAATGAGCAGTTCTTC. It yields the protein CASSWVGGANEQFF.